A single T cell receptor (beta chain) is shown here with its context. Its antigen is undetermined. This sample is part of a study of response to subunit inactivated influenza vaccine. The V end was cut by 0 bases, the J end by 0 bases, with 12 bases between. Germline-derived CDR1 and CDR2 are LNHNV and YYDKDF (reference sequence). The CDR3 extends over 16 amino acids. Study-level points and caveats: Every seasonal influenza vaccination brings in few new T cells, the authors suggested.

TCRdb passed the RT-PCR reads through MiXCR, listing each CDR3 protein once. Of 500,000 to 750,000 distinct CDR3 sequences listed, 11% to 15% are singletons. The source of this sequence is a man aged 45-65 years who received an inactivated influenza vaccine. The material was PBMCs from blood, obtained about 12 days after vaccination. The rearrangement links TRBV15 to TRBJ2-7; no definite D call. As DNA, the CDR3 is TGTGCCACCAGCAGAGAGGATGAGACGAGCTCCTACGAGCAGTACTTC. Encoded protein: CATSREDETSSYEQYF.